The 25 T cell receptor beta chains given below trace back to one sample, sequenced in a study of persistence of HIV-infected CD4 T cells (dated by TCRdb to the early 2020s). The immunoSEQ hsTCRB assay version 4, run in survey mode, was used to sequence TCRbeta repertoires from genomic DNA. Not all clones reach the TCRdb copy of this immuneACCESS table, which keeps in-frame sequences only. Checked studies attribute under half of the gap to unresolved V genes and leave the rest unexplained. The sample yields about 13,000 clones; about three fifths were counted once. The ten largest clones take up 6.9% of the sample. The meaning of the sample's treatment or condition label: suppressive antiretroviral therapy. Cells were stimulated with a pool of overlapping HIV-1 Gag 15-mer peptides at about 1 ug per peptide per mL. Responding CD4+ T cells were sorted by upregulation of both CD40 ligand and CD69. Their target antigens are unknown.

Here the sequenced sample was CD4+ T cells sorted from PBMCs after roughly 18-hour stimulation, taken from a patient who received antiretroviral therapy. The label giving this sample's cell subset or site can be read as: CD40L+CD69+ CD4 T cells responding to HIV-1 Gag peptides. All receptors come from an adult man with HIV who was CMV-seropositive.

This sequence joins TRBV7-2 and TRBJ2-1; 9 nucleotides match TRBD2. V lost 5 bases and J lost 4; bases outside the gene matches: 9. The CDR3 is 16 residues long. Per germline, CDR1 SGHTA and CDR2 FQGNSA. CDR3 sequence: CASSETSGSGYNEQFF. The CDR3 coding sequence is TGTGCCAGCAGCGAGACTAGCGGATCAGGGTACAATGAGCAGTTCTTC.

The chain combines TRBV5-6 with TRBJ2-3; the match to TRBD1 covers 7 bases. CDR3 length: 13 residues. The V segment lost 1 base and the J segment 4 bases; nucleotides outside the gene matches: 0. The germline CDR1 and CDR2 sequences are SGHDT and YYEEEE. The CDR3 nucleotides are TGTGCCAGCAGCTTGACAGGGGCAGATACGCAGTATTTT. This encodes CASSLTGADTQYF.

The CDR3 region is CASSLNWQGETQYF. In DNA form, the CDR3 reads TGTGCCAGCAGTTTGAATTGGCAGGGCGAGACCCAGTACTTC. The chain recombines TRBV27 with TRBJ2-5, with a possible D match to TRBD1 (5 bases). Germline CDR1 reads MNHEY; CDR2 reads SMNVEV (reference sequence). V shed 3 bases and J shed 5 bases, with 13 bases lying between them. CDR3 length: 14 amino acids.

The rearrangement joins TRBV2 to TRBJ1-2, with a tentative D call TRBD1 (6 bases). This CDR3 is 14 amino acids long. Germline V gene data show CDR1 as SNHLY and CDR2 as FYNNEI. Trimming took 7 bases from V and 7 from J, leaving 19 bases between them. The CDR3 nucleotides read TGTGCCAGCACCGAAAGGGGCAGGGGTCGTGGCTACACCTTC. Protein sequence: CASTERGRGRGYTF.

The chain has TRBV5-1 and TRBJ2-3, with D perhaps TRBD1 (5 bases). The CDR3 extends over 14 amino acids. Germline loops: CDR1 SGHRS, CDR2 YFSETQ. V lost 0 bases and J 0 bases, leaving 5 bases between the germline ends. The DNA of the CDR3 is TGCGCCAGCAGCTTGGGACAGAGCACAGATACGCAGTATTTT. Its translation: CASSLGQSTDTQYF.

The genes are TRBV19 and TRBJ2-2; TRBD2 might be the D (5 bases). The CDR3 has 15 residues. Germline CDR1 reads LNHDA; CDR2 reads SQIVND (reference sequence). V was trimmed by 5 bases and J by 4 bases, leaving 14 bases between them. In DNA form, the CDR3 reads TGTGCCAGTAGTTATTCTAGCAAGGGCACCGGGGAGCTGTTTTTT. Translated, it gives CASSYSSKGTGELFF.

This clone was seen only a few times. The DNA of the CDR3 is TGTGCCAGCAGCCAAGATAAGAACAGGCAGTTCTTC. This gives the protein CASSQDKNRQFF. The chain couples TRBV3-1 (or the pseudogene TRBV3-2) to TRBJ2-1, with D uncertain. This CDR3 spans 12 amino acids. Between the trimmed V and J ends, which lost 0 bases and 12 bases, there was a span of 9 bases. CDR1 is LGHDT and CDR2 is YNNKEL in the germline V gene (reference sequence).

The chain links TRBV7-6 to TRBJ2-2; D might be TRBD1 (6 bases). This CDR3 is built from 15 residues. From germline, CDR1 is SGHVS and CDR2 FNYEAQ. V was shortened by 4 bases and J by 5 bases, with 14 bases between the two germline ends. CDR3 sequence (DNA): TGTGCCAGCAGCTCTAGGACAGACCGAACCGGGGAGCTGTTTTTT. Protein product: CASSSRTDRTGELFF.

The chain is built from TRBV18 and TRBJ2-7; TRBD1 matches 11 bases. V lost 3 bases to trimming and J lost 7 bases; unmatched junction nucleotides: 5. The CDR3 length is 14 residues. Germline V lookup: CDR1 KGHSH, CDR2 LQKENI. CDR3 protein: CASSPGTGGREQYF. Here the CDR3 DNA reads TGTGCCAGCTCACCCGGGACAGGGGGTAGGGAGCAGTACTTC.

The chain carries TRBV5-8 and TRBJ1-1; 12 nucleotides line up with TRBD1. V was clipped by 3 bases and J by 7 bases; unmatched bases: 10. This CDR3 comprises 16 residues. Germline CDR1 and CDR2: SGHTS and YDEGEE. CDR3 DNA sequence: TGTGCCAGCAGCTCCGGGACAGGGGGCCTCTCGAATGAAGCTTTCTTT. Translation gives CASSSGTGGLSNEAFF.

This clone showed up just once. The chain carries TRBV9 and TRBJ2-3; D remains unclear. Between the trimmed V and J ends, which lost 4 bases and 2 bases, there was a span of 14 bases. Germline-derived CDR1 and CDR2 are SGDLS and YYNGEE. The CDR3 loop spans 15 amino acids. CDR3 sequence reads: CASSPHRNPTDTQYF. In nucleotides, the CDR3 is TGTGCCAGCAGCCCCCATAGAAATCCCACAGATACGCAGTATTTT.

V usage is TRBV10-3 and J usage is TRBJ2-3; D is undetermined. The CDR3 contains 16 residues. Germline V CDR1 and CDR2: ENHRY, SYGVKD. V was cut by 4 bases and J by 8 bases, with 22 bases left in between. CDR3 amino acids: CAISGTGTVSLGTQYF. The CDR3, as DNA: TGTGCCATCAGTGGGACGGGCACAGTGAGCCTAGGTACGCAGTATTTT.

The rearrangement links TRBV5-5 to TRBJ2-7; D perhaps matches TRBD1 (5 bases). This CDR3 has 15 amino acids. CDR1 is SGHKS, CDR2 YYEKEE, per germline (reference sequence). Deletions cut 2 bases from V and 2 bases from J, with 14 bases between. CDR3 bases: TGTGCCAGCAGCTTCGAAGCAGGGAATACCTACGAGCAGTACTTC. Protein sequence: CASSFEAGNTYEQYF.

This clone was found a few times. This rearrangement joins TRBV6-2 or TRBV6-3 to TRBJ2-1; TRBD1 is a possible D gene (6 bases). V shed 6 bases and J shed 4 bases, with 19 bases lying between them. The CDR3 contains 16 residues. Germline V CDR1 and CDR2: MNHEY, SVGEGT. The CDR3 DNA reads TGTGCCAGCAGCGGCCTGGACAGAAATATGTACAATGAGCAGTTCTTC. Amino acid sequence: CASSGLDRNMYNEQFF.

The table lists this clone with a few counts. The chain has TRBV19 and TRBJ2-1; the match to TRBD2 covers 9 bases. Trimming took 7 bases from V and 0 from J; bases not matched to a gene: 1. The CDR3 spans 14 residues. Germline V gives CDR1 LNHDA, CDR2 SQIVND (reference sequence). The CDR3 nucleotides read TGTGCCAGTAATAGCGGGAGCTCCTACAATGAGCAGTTCTTC. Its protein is CASNSGSSYNEQFF.

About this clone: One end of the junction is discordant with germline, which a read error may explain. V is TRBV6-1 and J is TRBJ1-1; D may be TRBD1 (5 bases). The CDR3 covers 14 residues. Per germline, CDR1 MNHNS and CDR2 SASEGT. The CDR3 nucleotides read TGTGCCAGCAGAGAAGGGACCATGAACACTGAAGCTTTCTTT. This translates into CASREGTMNTEAFF.

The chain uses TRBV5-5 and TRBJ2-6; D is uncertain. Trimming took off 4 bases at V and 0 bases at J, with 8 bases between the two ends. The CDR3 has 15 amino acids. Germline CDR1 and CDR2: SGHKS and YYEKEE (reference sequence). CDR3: CASSHSISGANVLTF. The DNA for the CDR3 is TGTGCCAGCAGCCACTCAATCTCTGGGGCCAACGTCCTGACTTTC.

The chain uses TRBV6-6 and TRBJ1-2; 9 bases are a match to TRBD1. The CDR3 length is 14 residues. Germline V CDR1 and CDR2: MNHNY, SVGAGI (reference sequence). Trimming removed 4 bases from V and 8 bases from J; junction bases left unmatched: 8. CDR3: CASSFTQGAEGYTF. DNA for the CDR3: TGTGCCAGCAGTTTCACACAGGGGGCAGAAGGCTACACCTTC.

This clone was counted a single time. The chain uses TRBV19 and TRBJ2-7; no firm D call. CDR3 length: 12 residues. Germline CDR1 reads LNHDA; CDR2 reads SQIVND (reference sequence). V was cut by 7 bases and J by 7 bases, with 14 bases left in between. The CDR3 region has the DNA TGTGCCAGTAATGAGCCAGATGGGGAGCAGTACTTC. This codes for CASNEPDGEQYF. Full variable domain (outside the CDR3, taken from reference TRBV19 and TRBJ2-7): DGGITQSPKYLFRKEGQNVTLSCEQNLNHDAMYWYRQDPGQGLRLIYYSQIVNDFQKGDIAEGYSVSREKKESFPLTVTSAQKNPTAFYLCASNEPDGEQYFGPGTRLTVT.

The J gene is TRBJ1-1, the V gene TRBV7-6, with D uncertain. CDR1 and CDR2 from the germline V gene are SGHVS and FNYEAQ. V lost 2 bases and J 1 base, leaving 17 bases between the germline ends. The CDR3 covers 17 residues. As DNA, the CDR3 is TGTGCCAGCAGCTTACCATCGACCGGGGTTTCGAACACTGAAGCTTTCTTT. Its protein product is CASSLPSTGVSNTEAFF.

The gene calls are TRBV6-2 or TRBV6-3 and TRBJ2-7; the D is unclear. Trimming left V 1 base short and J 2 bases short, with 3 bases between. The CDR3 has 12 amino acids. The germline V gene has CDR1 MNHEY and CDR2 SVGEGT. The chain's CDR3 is CASSYWTYEQYF. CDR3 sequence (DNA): TGTGCCAGCAGTTACTGGACCTACGAGCAGTACTTC.

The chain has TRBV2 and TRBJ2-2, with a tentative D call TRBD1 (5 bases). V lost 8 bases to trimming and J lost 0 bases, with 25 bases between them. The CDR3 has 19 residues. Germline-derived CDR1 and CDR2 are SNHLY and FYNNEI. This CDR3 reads CASSVNPGRQGSNTGELFF. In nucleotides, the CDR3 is TGTGCCAGCTCCGTCAACCCAGGCAGGCAGGGATCGAACACCGGGGAGCTGTTTTTT.

The CDR3 DNA is TGTGCCAGTAGTAAAGGTAGACTTATCCAAGAGACCCAGTACTTC. This encodes CASSKGRLIQETQYF. The J gene is TRBJ2-5, the V gene TRBV19; D is uncertain. Deletions cut 4 bases from V and 1 base from J, with 13 bases between. This CDR3 is built from 15 residues. Germline CDR1 is LNHDA and CDR2 is SQIVND (reference sequence). Using reference TRBV19 and TRBJ2-5 for the parts outside the CDR3, the full variable domain is DGGITQSPKYLFRKEGQNVTLSCEQNLNHDAMYWYRQDPGQGLRLIYYSQIVNDFQKGDIAEGYSVSREKKESFPLTVTSAQKNPTAFYLCASSKGRLIQETQYFGPGTRLLVL.

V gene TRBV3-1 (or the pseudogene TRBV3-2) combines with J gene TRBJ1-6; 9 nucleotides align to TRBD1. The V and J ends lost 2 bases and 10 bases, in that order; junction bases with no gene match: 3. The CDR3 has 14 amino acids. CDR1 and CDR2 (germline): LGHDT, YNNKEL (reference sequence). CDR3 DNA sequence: TGTGCCAGCAGCCAACGGGACAGGGTCTCACCCCTCCACTTT. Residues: CASSQRDRVSPLHF.

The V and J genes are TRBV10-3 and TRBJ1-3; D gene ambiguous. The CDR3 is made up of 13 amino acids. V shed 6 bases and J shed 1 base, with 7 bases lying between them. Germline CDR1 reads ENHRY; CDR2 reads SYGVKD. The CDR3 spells CAISQTSGNTIYF. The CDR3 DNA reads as TGTGCCATCAGCCAGACATCTGGAAACACCATATATTTT.